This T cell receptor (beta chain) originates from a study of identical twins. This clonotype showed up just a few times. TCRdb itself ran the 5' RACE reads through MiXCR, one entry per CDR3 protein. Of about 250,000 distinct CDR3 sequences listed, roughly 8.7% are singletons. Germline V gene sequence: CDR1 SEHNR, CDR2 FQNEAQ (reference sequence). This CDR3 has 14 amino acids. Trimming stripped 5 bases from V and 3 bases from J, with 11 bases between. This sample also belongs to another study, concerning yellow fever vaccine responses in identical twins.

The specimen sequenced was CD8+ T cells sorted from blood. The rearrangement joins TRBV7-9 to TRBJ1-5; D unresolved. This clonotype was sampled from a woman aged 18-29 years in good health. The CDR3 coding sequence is TGTGCCAGCAGCCGAACCCTGGACAATCAGCCCCAGCATTTT. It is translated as CASSRTLDNQPQHF.